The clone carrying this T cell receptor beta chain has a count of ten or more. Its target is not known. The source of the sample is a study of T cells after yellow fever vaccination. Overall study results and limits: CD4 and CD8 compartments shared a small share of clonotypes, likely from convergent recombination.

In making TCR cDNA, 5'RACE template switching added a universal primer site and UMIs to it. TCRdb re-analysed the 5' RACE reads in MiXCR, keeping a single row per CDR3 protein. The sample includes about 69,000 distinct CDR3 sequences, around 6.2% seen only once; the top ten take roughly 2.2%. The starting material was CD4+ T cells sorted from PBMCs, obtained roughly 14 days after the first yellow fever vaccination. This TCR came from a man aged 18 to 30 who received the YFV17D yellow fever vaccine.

The DNA for the CDR3 is TGTGCCAGCAGCCAGGGACTGCAGACGTGGACTGAAGCTTTCTTT. It specifies CASSQGLQTWTEAFF. The rearrangement links TRBV14 to TRBJ1-1, with D maybe TRBD1 (5 bases). This CDR3 is 15 amino acids long. Germline V gives CDR1 SGHDN, CDR2 FVKESK. V gave up 3 bases and J gave up 5 bases, with 16 bases separating them.